Each of the 15 T cell receptor beta chains below was sequenced from the same sample in a study of T cells in Graves' hyperthyroidism and ophthalmopathy. Authors of the study amplified TCR beta CDR3 regions from RNA transcripts. During a first-round RT-PCR of the TCR CDR3, the HTBI primer set was used. TCRdb recomputed calls from the multiplex PCR reads with MiXCR, one row per CDR3 protein. The data contain some 720,000 distinct CDR3 sequences, roughly 17% of them singletons. Sequencing used blood. These receptors were taken from a man younger than 35 with Graves' hyperthyroidism.

About this clonotype itself: A read error is possible here, since a much larger clone lies one base away. Given the absence of the conserved phenylalanine or tryptophan at the CDR3 end, a read error is likely. The chain is built from TRBV12-3 or TRBV12-4 and TRBJ1-1; no definite D call. V shed 6 bases and J shed 3 bases, with 17 bases lying between them. The CDR3 is made up of 15 amino acids. CDR3 sequence: CASSPPGPPDTEAFS. DNA for the CDR3: TGTGCCAGCAGCCCTCCGGGTCCCCCGGACACTGAAGCTTTCTCT.

This clonotype was seen at least ten times. DNA for the CDR3: TGCAGTGCGGATAGCAAGGGGGTCACAGATACGCAGTATTTT. It specifies CSADSKGVTDTQYF. The J gene is TRBJ2-3, the V gene TRBV20-1; weak D call: TRBD1 (6 bases). V lost 6 bases and J lost 2, with 15 bases in between. The CDR3 runs 14 residues. Germline values: CDR1 DFQATT, CDR2 SNEGSKA (reference sequence).

This clonotype was counted a single time. The chain joins TRBV6-2 or TRBV6-3 to TRBJ2-3; 10 bases align to TRBD2. The CDR3 length is 15 residues. The junction had 8 bases not matched to a gene; V was cut back by 5 bases and J by 6 bases. Looked up from germline, CDR1 is MNHEY and CDR2 is SVGEGT. CDR3 sequence (DNA): TGTGCCAGCAGTCACGGGACTAGCGCGGCGGATACGCAGTATTTT. Translated, it gives CASSHGTSAADTQYF.

This clonotype was recorded at least ten times. The chain joins TRBV3-1 to TRBJ1-2; 9 bases match TRBD1. The CDR3 is 14 residues long. Trimming took 2 bases from V and 3 from J; bases not matched to a gene: 1. Germline V gene sequence: CDR1 LGHDT, CDR2 YNNKEL (reference sequence). The CDR3 sequence: CASSQWTGDYGYTF. For the CDR3, the DNA is TGTGCCAGCAGCCAATGGACAGGGGACTATGGCTACACCTTC.

On this clonotype itself: This may be a read error: a much more frequent sequence differs by one nucleotide. The chain employs TRBV2 and TRBJ1-1; D possibly corresponds to TRBD1 (6 bases). This CDR3 comprises 15 residues. Germline V CDR1 and CDR2: SNHLY, FYNNEI. The CDR3, as DNA: TGTGCCTGCAGTGAGCCGGACAGAGGGAACACTGAAGCTTTCTTT. It encodes CACSEPDRGNTEAFF.

The chain carries TRBV5-6 and TRBJ2-2; D call uncertain. The CDR3 runs to 14 residues. V lost 2 bases and J 4 bases, leaving 9 bases between the germline ends. CDR1 and CDR2 from the germline V gene are SGHDT and YYEEEE. The CDR3 is CASSLGRVTGELFF. CDR3 nucleotides: TGTGCCAGCAGCTTAGGTCGAGTCACCGGGGAGCTGTTTTTT.

This sequence joins TRBV19 and TRBJ2-1; D remains ambiguous. This CDR3 has 12 amino acids. Trimming shortened V by 3 bases and J by 7 bases, and 7 bases separated the two germline ends. CDR1 and CDR2 from the germline V gene are LNHDA and SQIVND (reference sequence). The CDR3: CASSINDNEQFF. The CDR3 DNA is TGTGCCAGTAGTATCAATGATAATGAGCAGTTCTTC.

This chain connects TRBV20-1 to TRBJ2-1, with TRBD2 matching over 9 bases. Germline CDR1 is DFQATT and CDR2 is SNEGSKA (reference sequence). CDR3 length: 15 residues. The V and J ends lost 4 bases and 2 bases, in that order; junction bases with no gene match: 6. CDR3 bases: TGCAGTGCTAAGGATAGCGGGAGCACCTACAATGAGCAGTTCTTC. Its protein is CSAKDSGSTYNEQFF.

This clonotype was seen repeatedly, ten times or more. This chain joins TRBV3-1 and TRBJ1-1, with D possibly TRBD1 on 6 matching bases. CDR1 and CDR2 from the germline V gene are LGHDT and YNNKEL (reference sequence). V was clipped by 0 bases and J by 1 base, with 9 bases between them. The CDR3 totals 15 residues. The CDR3 DNA sequence: TGTGCCAGCAGCCAAGAGGGGGCGGGGAACACTGAAGCTTTCTTT. Translated: CASSQEGAGNTEAFF.

The chain links TRBV20-1 to TRBJ2-5; possibly TRBD1 for D (6 bases). The CDR3 is 13 amino acids. The germline V gene has CDR1 DFQATT and CDR2 SNEGSKA (reference sequence). With 5 bases removed from V and 1 base from J, the gap between germline ends came to 11 bases. DNA of the CDR3: TGCAGTGCTCGGAAAGGGGGCCAAGAGACCCAGTACTTC. It specifies CSARKGGQETQYF.

This clonotype was observed a handful of times. V is TRBV18 and J is TRBJ2-5; no firm D call. CDR1 KGHSH and CDR2 LQKENI come from the germline V gene. The CDR3 covers 16 residues. Between the trimmed V and J ends, which lost 4 bases and 3 bases, there was a span of 18 bases. CDR3 in DNA: TGTGCCAGCTCACTAAGGACCCCACGCGTAGAAGAGACCCAGTACTTC. Its protein is CASSLRTPRVEETQYF.

J is TRBJ2-2 and V is TRBV12-3 or TRBV12-4; D is unclear. V lost 3 bases and J 1 base, leaving 6 bases between the germline ends. The CDR3 runs to 14 residues. CDR3: CASSFAENTGELFF. The CDR3 coding sequence is TGTGCCAGCAGTTTTGCGGAGAACACCGGGGAGCTGTTTTTT.

This clonotype was found many times. The CDR3, as DNA: TGTGCCAGCAGCCCATGGGACAGGGGGACATACGAGCAGTACTTC. Translation: CASSPWDRGTYEQYF. This chain links TRBV7-2 with TRBJ2-7, with 11 bases identical to TRBD1. The germline V gene has CDR1 SGHTA and CDR2 FQGNSA. This CDR3 contains 15 residues. The trim removed 5 bases at V and 4 bases at J, leaving 7 bases unmatched.

The J gene is TRBJ2-5, the V gene TRBV7-9; D perhaps matches TRBD2 (6 bases). From germline, CDR1 is SEHNR and CDR2 FQNEAQ (reference sequence). This CDR3 has 16 amino acids. V dropped 3 bases and J dropped 4 bases, with 18 bases sitting between them. This CDR3 is CASSFGGPPEPETQYF. The DNA for the CDR3 is TGTGCCAGCAGCTTCGGAGGGCCTCCTGAACCAGAGACCCAGTACTTC.

Points on this clonotype: A junction end diverges from the germline sequence, so it may reflect a read error. This chain uses TRBV28 with TRBJ2-1; D call uncertain. The CDR3 consists of 12 residues. Germline loops: CDR1 MDHEN, CDR2 SYDVKM. The CDR3, as DNA: TGTGCCAGCAATTTAGGGCCTAATGAGCAGTTCTTC. It codes for CASNLGPNEQFF.